This T cell receptor beta chain emerged from a study of blood T cell repertoires in COVID-19. Sequencing used immunoSEQ multiplex PCR; TCRdb keeps in-frame clones, though not all of them. The table has a few hundred thousand clones, 85% to 90% seen once. The V and J ends lost 2 bases and 8 bases, in that order; junction bases with no gene match: 3. There are 13 residues in the CDR3. Germline V gene lookup returns CDR1 KGHSH and CDR2 LQKENI. The TCR comes from a man aged 30 to 39 who had recovered from COVID-19. The chain has TRBV18 and TRBJ1-1; 9 nucleotides match TRBD1. The sequenced material came from PBMCs or T cells enriched from blood (not recorded which). The CDR3 DNA reads as TGTGCCAGCTCACCAGGGACAGGGAACGAAGCTTTCTTT. Its protein product is CASSPGTGNEAFF.